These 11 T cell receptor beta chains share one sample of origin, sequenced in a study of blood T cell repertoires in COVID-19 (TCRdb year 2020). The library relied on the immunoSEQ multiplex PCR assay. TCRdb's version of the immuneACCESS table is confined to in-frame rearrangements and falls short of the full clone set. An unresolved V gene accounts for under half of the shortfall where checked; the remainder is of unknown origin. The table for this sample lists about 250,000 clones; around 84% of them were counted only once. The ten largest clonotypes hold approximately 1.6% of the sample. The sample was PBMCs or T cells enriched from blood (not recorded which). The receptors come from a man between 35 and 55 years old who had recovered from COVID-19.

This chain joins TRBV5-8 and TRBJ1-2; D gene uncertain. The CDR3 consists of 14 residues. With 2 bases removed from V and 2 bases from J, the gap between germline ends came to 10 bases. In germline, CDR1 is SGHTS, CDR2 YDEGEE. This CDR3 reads CASSFEVRNYGYTF. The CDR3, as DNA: TGTGCCAGCAGCTTTGAAGTGCGCAACTATGGCTACACCTTC.

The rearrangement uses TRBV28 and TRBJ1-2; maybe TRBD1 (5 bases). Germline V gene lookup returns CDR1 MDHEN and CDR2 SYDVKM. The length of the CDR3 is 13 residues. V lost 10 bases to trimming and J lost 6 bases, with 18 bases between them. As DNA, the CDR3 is TGTGCCATCTGGGGCAGGGTTTACGATGGCTACACCTTC. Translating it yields CAIWGRVYDGYTF.

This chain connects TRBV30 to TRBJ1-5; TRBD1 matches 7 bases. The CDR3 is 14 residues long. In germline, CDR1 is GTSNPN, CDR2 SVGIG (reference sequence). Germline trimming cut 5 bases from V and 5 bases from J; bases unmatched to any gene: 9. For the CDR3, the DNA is TGTGCCTGGGGCAGGGGGGTAGACCATCAGCCCCAGCATTTT. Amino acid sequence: CAWGRGVDHQPQHF.

The CDR3 DNA reads as TGTGCCAGCAGCTGGGGTATACAGGGAGCTCAGCCCCAGCATTTT. It specifies CASSWGIQGAQPQHF. The gene calls are TRBV5-8 and TRBJ1-5; perhaps TRBD1 as D (6 bases). Per germline, CDR1 SGHTS and CDR2 YDEGEE. This CDR3 has 15 residues. V dropped 3 bases and J dropped 6 bases, with 16 bases sitting between them. Using reference TRBV5-8 and TRBJ1-5 for the parts outside the CDR3, the full variable domain is EAGVTQSPTHLIKTRGQQATLRCSPISGHTSVYWYQQALGLGLQFLLWYDEGEERNRGNFPPRFSGRQFPNYSSELNVNALELEDSALYLCASSWGIQGAQPQHFGDGTRLSIL.

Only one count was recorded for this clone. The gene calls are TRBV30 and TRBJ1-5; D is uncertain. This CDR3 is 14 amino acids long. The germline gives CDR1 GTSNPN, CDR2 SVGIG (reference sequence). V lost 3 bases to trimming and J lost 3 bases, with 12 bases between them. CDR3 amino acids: CAWRGPGNNQPQHF. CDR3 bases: TGTGCCTGGAGAGGGCCGGGGAACAATCAGCCCCAGCATTTT. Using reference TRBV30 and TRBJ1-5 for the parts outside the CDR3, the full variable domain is SQTIHQWPATLVQPVGSPLSLECTVEGTSNPNLYWYRQAAGRGLQLLFYSVGIGQISSEVPQNLSASRPQDRQFILSSKKLLLSDSGFYLCAWRGPGNNQPQHFGDGTRLSIL.

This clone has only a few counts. The CDR3 spells CASSQGTGEWQPQHF. CDR3 bases: TGTGCCAGCAGCCAAGGAACAGGGGAATGGCAGCCCCAGCATTTT. This sequence joins TRBV3-1 (or the pseudogene TRBV3-2) and TRBJ1-5; 7 positions match TRBD1. Germline V gene data show CDR1 as LGHDT and CDR2 as YNNKEL (reference sequence). The ends lost 1 base at V and 7 bases at J; junction bases unmatched: 7. This CDR3 is built from 15 residues.

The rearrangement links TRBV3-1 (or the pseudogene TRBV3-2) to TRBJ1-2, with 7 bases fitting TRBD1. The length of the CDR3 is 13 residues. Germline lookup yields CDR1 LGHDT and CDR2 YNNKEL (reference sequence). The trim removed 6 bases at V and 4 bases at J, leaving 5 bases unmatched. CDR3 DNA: TGTGCCAGCAGTCCAGGGGGTTTCTATGGCTACACCTTC. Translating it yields CASSPGGFYGYTF.

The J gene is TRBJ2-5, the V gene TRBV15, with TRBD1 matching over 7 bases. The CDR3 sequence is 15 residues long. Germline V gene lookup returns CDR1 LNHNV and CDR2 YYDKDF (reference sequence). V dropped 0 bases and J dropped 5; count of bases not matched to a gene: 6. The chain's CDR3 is CATSRDRGGEETQYF. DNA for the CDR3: TGTGCCACCAGCAGAGATCGAGGGGGCGAGGAGACCCAGTACTTC.

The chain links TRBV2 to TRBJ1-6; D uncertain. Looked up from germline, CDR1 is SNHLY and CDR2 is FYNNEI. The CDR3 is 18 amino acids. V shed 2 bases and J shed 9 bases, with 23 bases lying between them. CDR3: CASSERMMGRAGSSPLHF. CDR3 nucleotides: TGTGCCAGCAGTGAAAGAATGATGGGAAGGGCTGGGAGTTCACCCCTCCACTTT.

This chain's CDR3 is CASSTSGLALSQYF. The CDR3 DNA follows: TGTGCCAGCTCTACTTCGGGACTAGCATTGTCCCAGTACTTC. V gene TRBV7-8 combines with J gene TRBJ2-5, with 9 bases fitting TRBD2. J was trimmed by 9 bases and V by 8 bases; bases with no gene match: 13. The CDR3 covers 14 residues. Germline CDR1 is SGHVS and CDR2 is FQNEAQ.

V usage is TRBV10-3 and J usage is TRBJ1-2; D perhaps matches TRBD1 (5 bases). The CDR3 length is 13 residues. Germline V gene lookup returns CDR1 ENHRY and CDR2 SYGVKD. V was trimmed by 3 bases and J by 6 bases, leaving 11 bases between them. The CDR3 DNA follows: TGTGCCATCAGTGATGGCGGGACCGATGGCTACACCTTC. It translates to CAISDGGTDGYTF.